The clone carrying this T cell receptor beta chain appeared a few times. This sample is part of a study of blood T cell repertoires in COVID-19. At the level of the study: PBMCs, B-cell-depleted T cells, or T cells were the source of the cDNA or gDNA that made up the material.

V was clipped by 2 bases and J by 5 bases, with 18 bases between them. Per the germline V gene, CDR1 is GTSNPN and CDR2 is SVGIG (reference sequence). The CDR3 consists of 15 residues. Only in-frame clones appear in the TCRdb table, and some are missing; sequencing was by immunoSEQ multiplex PCR. The sample carries about 200,000 clones, 70% to 85% recorded once. The clonotype was recovered from a human donor in a cohort sampled during active COVID-19. V is TRBV30 and J is TRBJ1-2, with D perhaps matching TRBD1 (6 bases). Sequenced input: peripheral blood. This CDR3 reads CAWSPPDRQLYGYTF. The CDR3, as DNA: TGTGCCTGGAGTCCACCGGACAGACAACTGTATGGCTACACCTTC.